Presented here are 15 T cell receptor delta chains from one specimen sequenced in a study of gamma-delta chains in newborns, infants, children. TCRdb re-processed the reads using CATT. The sample includes some 4,000 delta-chain clones, approximately 3% of them seen just once. Sequencing was carried out using blood. The receptors were sampled from a child who was a newborn, infant or young child, either healthy, febrile or measles-vaccinated (not recorded which).

Worth noting for this clone: TCRdb shows a much larger clone's protein in place of this DNA's translation, and the two differ at residue 16, likely through a read error; the protein shown is translated from the DNA. This chain joins TRDV2 and TRDJ3; 12 bases map to TRDD3. Per germline, CDR1 GEAIGNYY and CDR2 EKD. CDR3 size: 18 residues. This CDR3 reads CACDTAGGYGRDTRQVFF. CDR3 DNA sequence: TGTGCCTGTGACACCGCTGGGGGATACGGCCGGGACACCCGACAGGTGTTTTTC.

This clone came up many times. A single base separates this from a much larger clone, so it may be a read error. Other DNA sequences in the same sample also yield this CDR3. J is TRDJ3 and V is TRDV2; 9 bases align to TRDD3. This CDR3 is built from 18 residues. Per the germline V gene, CDR1 is GEAIGNYY and CDR2 is EKD. With V trimmed by 1 base and J by 0 bases, 3 bases remained unmatched. CDR3 in DNA: TGTGCCTGTGACACTTACTGGGGGAGCTCCTGGGACACCCGACAGATGTTTTTC. Translated, it gives CACDTYWGSSWDTRQMFF.

Comment on this clone: A much more abundant neighbour one base away suggests this may be a read error. The chain combines TRDV2 with TRDJ3, with 13 bases identical to TRDD3. Germline CDR1 reads GEAIGNYY; CDR2 reads EKD. CDR3 length: 19 amino acids. Trimming took 5 bases from V and 0 from J; bases not matched to a gene: 6. DNA of the CDR3: TGTGCCTGTGGCACACTGGGGGATACGAGCTCCTGGGACACCCGACAGATGTTTTTC. This gives the protein CACGTLGDTSSWDTRQMFF.

V and J are TRDV2 and TRDJ3; 13 nucleotides line up with TRDD3. The V gene end was trimmed by 4 bases and the J gene end by 1 base; junction bases not matched to a gene: 6. Germline V lookup: CDR1 GEAIGNYY, CDR2 EKD. The CDR3 length is 19 residues. CDR3 bases: TGTGCCTGTGATCCTATACTGGGGGATACGTCCTGGGACACCCGACAGATGTTTTTC. Translation: CACDPILGDTSWDTRQMFF.

By frequency in the sample, this clone is large. Other nucleotide sequences in the sample specify the same CDR3. The chain employs TRDV2 and TRDJ3; 11 nucleotides line up with TRDD3. Germline V gene data show CDR1 as GEAIGNYY and CDR2 as EKD. V trimming: 2 bases; J trimming: 0 bases; junction bases outside the gene matches: 2. This CDR3 is built from 18 residues. CDR3 nucleotide sequence: TGTGCCTGTGACATACTGGGGGATAGCTCCTGGGACACCCGACAGATGTTTTTC. Encoded protein: CACDILGDSSWDTRQMFF.

As to this clone: It is likely a read error: a sequence one base away is far more abundant. Other DNA variants within this sample encode the same CDR3. The chain uses TRDV2 and TRDJ1, with TRDD3 matching over 8 bases. V lost 3 bases to trimming and J lost 0 bases; unmatched junction nucleotides: 2. Germline loops: CDR1 GEAIGNYY, CDR2 EKD. This CDR3 spans 14 amino acids. Here the CDR3 reads CACDRGYHTDKLIF. DNA for the CDR3: TGTGCCTGTGACCGGGGATACCACACCGATAAACTCATCTTT.

Remarks on this clone: The protein given by TCRdb reflects a much larger clone and differs at residue 9 from this DNA's translation, likely from a read error; the protein shown is the DNA's translation. The chain links TRDV2 to TRDJ3; 10 bases agree with TRDD3. This CDR3 is 17 amino acids long. The trim removed 2 bases at V and 3 bases at J, leaving 3 bases unmatched. Looked up from germline, CDR1 is GEAIGNYY and CDR2 is EKD. DNA for the CDR3: TGTGCCTGTGACAGTACTGGGGGATTCTGGGACACCCGACAGATGTTTTTC. Protein sequence: CACDSTGGFWDTRQMFF.

In its sample, this clone was seen a few times. A clone one base away is much larger, so this may be a read error. The sample contains more than one DNA sequence encoding this CDR3. The chain uses TRDV2 and TRDJ3; 10 bases line up with TRDD3. V shed 0 bases, J shed 2 bases, and the junction held 6 bases outside the gene matches. There are 19 residues in the CDR3. Looked up from germline, CDR1 is GEAIGNYY and CDR2 is EKD. DNA of the CDR3: TGTGCCTGTGACACCCTAGACTGGGGGATGACCTGGGACACCCGACAGATGTTTTTC. Translation gives CACDTLDWGMTWDTRQMFF.

This clone was counted between two and nine times. This sequence may be a read error, since a much larger clone differs from it by one base. The same CDR3 arises from other DNA sequences in this sample as well. J is TRDJ1 and V is TRDV2, with a weak D call TRDD3 (6 bases). Germline-derived CDR1 and CDR2 are GEAIGNYY and EKD. The CDR3 sequence is 20 residues long. V dropped 1 base and J dropped 0 bases, with 26 bases sitting between them. The CDR3 is CACDTGGGFGGGPYTDKLIF. In DNA, the CDR3 is TGTGCCTGTGACACTGGAGGAGGATTTGGTGGGGGGCCTTACACCGATAAACTCATCTTT.

Remarks on this clone: It may be a read error: a sequence one base away is much more abundant. This rearrangement joins TRDV2 to TRDJ3, with TRDD3 identical over 10 bases. This CDR3 contains 21 residues. Germline CDR1 GEAIGNYY, CDR2 EKD. The CDR3 DNA reads TGTGCCTGTGACACCGGGGAATGGGGGATACAACGAACCTGGGACGCCCGACAGATGTTTTTC. This codes for CACDTGEWGIQRTWDARQMFF.

Concerning this clone: A much larger clone sits a single nucleotide away, making a read error possible. The rearrangement links TRDV1 to TRDJ3; the match to TRDD3 covers 11 bases. V was pared by 4 bases and J by 0 bases, with 17 bases of the junction left unmatched. Germline CDR1 TSWWSYY, CDR2 QGS. CDR3 length equals 23 residues. This CDR3 reads CALGGPSYWGIVASSWDTRQMFF. Written as DNA, the CDR3 is TGTGCTCTTGGGGGACCTTCCTACTGGGGGATAGTGGCTAGCTCCTGGGACACCCGACAGATGTTTTTC.

This clone has a handful of counts. A much larger clonotype is one base distant, so this may be a read error. The same CDR3 can be traced to other DNA sequences in this sample. The chain combines TRDV2 with TRDJ3, with 11 bases that match TRDD3. V dropped 1 base and J dropped 0; count of bases not matched to a gene: 7. The CDR3 spans 20 residues. CDR1 and CDR2 from the germline V gene are GEAIGNYY and EKD. This CDR3 reads CACDTLGDTLNSWDTRQMFF. The CDR3 coding sequence is TGTGCCTGTGACACGCTGGGGGATACTCTCAACTCCTGGGACACCCGACAGATGTTTTTC.

This clone is medium-sized (0.01 to 0.1%) by share. In the same sample, other DNA sequences code for this CDR3. The genes are TRDV2 and TRDJ3; maybe TRDD3 (6 bases). Between the trimmed V and J ends, which lost 0 bases and 0 bases, there was a span of 26 bases. CDR1 GEAIGNYY and CDR2 EKD come from the germline V gene. This CDR3 is 23 amino acids long. CDR3 in amino acids: CACDTVGIPGGASSSWDTRQMFF. CDR3 DNA: TGTGCCTGTGACACCGTCGGGATCCCCGGGGGAGCCTCTAGCTCCTGGGACACCCGACAGATGTTTTTC.

This clone is classed as medium-sized (0.01 to 0.1%). The chain employs TRDV2 and TRDJ3; no reliable D call. This CDR3 spans 18 amino acids. Germline V gene data show CDR1 as GEAIGNYY and CDR2 as EKD. V was cut by 0 bases and J by 0 bases, with 11 bases left in between. CDR3 in DNA: TGTGCCTGTGACACCGCGGACAGAGGCTCCTGGGACACCCGACAGATGTTTTTC. Its protein product is CACDTADRGSWDTRQMFF.

Turning to this clone: The likely explanation is a read error, given a far larger clone one base away. This sample also contains other DNA sequences that code for the same CDR3. The V gene is TRDV2, the J gene TRDJ3, with TRDD3 matching over 8 bases. After removal of 0 bases from V and 0 bases from J, the junction contained 3 bases not matched to a gene. Germline V CDR1 and CDR2: GEAIGNYY, EKD. The CDR3 sequence is 18 residues long. CDR3 nucleotide sequence: TGTGCCTGTGACACCGGGGATACACGCTCCTGGGACACCCGACAGATGTTTTTC. This codes for CACDTGDTRSWDTRQMFF.